The 17 T cell receptor beta chains listed next were all sequenced from one sample in a study of T cell repertoires and HLA-DP antigens. These receptors have no identified antigens. Profiled with immunoSEQ multiplex PCR; TCRdb holds only in-frame clones, not every one. The table records 90,000 to 130,000 clones, more than 85% of them present only once. Sequencing used CD4+ T cells from PBMCs. These receptors came from a woman aged 18-35 years in good health and CMV-seronegative.

CDR3 DNA sequence: TGTGCCAGCAGCTTAGCTAGCAGGGGAGGTGGAAACACCATATATTTT. This sequence encodes CASSLASRGGGNTIYF. This chain uses TRBV11-2 with TRBJ1-3, with D perhaps TRBD1 (6 bases). This CDR3 has 16 amino acids. CDR1 SGHAT and CDR2 FQNNGV come from the germline V gene. V was cut by 1 base and J by 3 bases, with 13 bases left in between.

This chain joins TRBV19 and TRBJ1-5; D not resolved. V was trimmed by 0 bases and J by 5 bases, leaving 8 bases between them. Germline-derived CDR1 and CDR2 are LNHDA and SQIVND (reference sequence). CDR3 length equals 14 residues. CDR3 in DNA: TGTGCCAGTAGTATAGACCCAGGATATCAGCCCCAGCATTTT. It encodes CASSIDPGYQPQHF.

This clone occurred once. The chain has TRBV5-1 and TRBJ1-2; 10 bases are a match to TRBD1. The CDR3 length is 14 residues. J was trimmed by 4 bases and V by 4 bases; bases with no gene match: 4. Germline CDR1 reads SGHRS; CDR2 reads YFSETQ. In DNA, the CDR3 is TGCGCCAGCAGCGGACAGGGGGGTTCCTATGGCTACACCTTC. As protein: CASSGQGGSYGYTF.

CDR3 region: CASSSTRAGGELFF. In DNA form, the CDR3 reads TGTGCCAGCAGCTCCACCCGTGCGGGCGGGGAGCTGTTTTTT. The chain couples TRBV13 to TRBJ2-2; TRBD2 might be the D (5 bases). The ends were cut back, 4 bases at V and 7 bases at J, with 13 bases in the middle. This CDR3 is built from 14 residues. The germline V gene encodes CDR1 PRHDT and CDR2 FYEKMQ (reference sequence).

The chain has TRBV5-4 and TRBJ2-2, with D possibly TRBD1 on 6 matching bases. The CDR3 covers 13 residues. V lost 7 bases and J lost 1, with 8 bases in between. Germline CDR1 and CDR2: SGHNT and YYREEE (reference sequence). This CDR3 is CASGGQNTGELFF. CDR3 DNA sequence: TGTGCCAGCGGGGGACAGAACACCGGGGAGCTGTTTTTT.

The chain joins TRBV9 to TRBJ2-7; a weak D match, TRBD2 (5 bases). V lost 4 bases and J 2 bases, leaving 16 bases between the germline ends. Germline assignment: CDR1 SGDLS and CDR2 YYNGEE. CDR3 length: 15 amino acids. The CDR3 protein is CASSSAVGPAYEQYF. In DNA, the CDR3 is TGTGCCAGCAGCTCAGCGGTCGGCCCCGCCTACGAGCAGTACTTC.

V gene TRBV15 combines with J gene TRBJ2-5; D possibly corresponds to TRBD1 (5 bases). Germline V gives CDR1 LNHNV, CDR2 YYDKDF (reference sequence). This CDR3 is built from 15 residues. Trimming took 0 bases from V and 1 from J, leaving 9 bases between them. The CDR3 region is CATSRDGQAQETQYF. The CDR3 DNA reads as TGTGCCACCAGCAGAGACGGACAAGCCCAAGAGACCCAGTACTTC.

The rearrangement joins TRBV5-1 to TRBJ2-7, with 7 bases that match TRBD2. Germline lookup yields CDR1 SGHRS and CDR2 YFSETQ. With V trimmed by 4 bases and J by 2 bases, 6 bases remained unmatched. The CDR3 extends over 14 amino acids. The CDR3 loop reads CASSGGLNPYEQYF. CDR3 DNA sequence: TGCGCCAGCAGCGGGGGACTAAACCCCTACGAGCAGTACTTC.

The chain joins TRBV7-8 to TRBJ1-5; a weak D match, TRBD1 (6 bases). The germline V and J ends were trimmed by 1 base and 4 bases, with 8 bases remaining between them. The CDR3 consists of 14 residues. CDR1 is SGHVS, CDR2 FQNEAQ, per germline. CDR3 bases: TGTGCCAGCAGCTTAGGGGGGGCGAATCAGCCCCAGCATTTT. Protein: CASSLGGANQPQHF.

The chain uses TRBV11-1 and TRBJ1-1; D not certain. Germline loops: CDR1 SGHAT, CDR2 FQDESV (reference sequence). The V gene lost 5 bases and the J gene lost 4 bases, with 17 bases spanning the gap. The CDR3 sequence is 15 residues long. The CDR3 DNA reads TGTGCCAGCAGCGCCTGGGTATTTGGAGGCACTGAAGCTTTCTTT. Its translation is CASSAWVFGGTEAFF.

This chain uses TRBV25-1 with TRBJ1-5, with D uncertain. V lost 5 bases and J lost 7, with 12 bases in between. CDR3 length equals 13 residues. The V gene's germline CDR1 is MGHDK and CDR2 SYGVNS. The CDR3 reads CASSSGSEQPQHF. As DNA, the CDR3 is TGTGCCAGCAGTTCAGGTTCAGAGCAGCCCCAGCATTTT.

J is TRBJ1-5 and V is TRBV28, with D possibly being TRBD1 (5 bases). Looked up from germline, CDR1 is MDHEN and CDR2 is SYDVKM. With 1 base removed from V and 6 bases from J, the gap between germline ends came to 10 bases. This CDR3 is 14 amino acids long. The CDR3 DNA follows: TGTGCCAGCAGTTTATCAGGGTGGGTTCAGCCCCAGCATTTT. Translated: CASSLSGWVQPQHF.

The rearrangement uses TRBV14 and TRBJ1-1; D is ambiguous. CDR1 and CDR2 from the germline V gene are SGHDN and FVKESK. The CDR3 has 13 amino acids. V was trimmed by 0 bases and J by 7 bases, leaving 9 bases between them. The DNA of the CDR3 is TGTGCCAGCAGCCAAGATCCCCGAGGTGAAGCTTTCTTT. It yields the protein CASSQDPRGEAFF.

The chain carries TRBV10-3 and TRBJ1-3, with 8 bases fitting TRBD1. Germline-derived CDR1 and CDR2 are ENHRY and SYGVKD. The ends lost 6 bases at V and 2 bases at J; junction bases unmatched: 9. The CDR3 consists of 16 residues. CDR3: CAISKTGATTGNTIYF. CDR3 nucleotides: TGTGCCATCAGCAAGACAGGGGCGACCACTGGAAACACCATATATTTT.

This chain links TRBV6-1 with TRBJ2-4; D is unresolved. CDR1 and CDR2 from the germline V gene are MNHNS and SASEGT. Trimming took off 6 bases at V and 1 base at J, with 13 bases between the two ends. The CDR3 length is 15 residues. CDR3 sequence (DNA): TGTGCCAGCAGCCCTACCCGCCGGGCCAAAAACATTCAGTACTTC. It encodes CASSPTRRAKNIQYF.

A few counts support this clone. The V and J genes are TRBV7-6 and TRBJ1-5, with D tentatively TRBD1 (5 bases). The germline V gene encodes CDR1 SGHVS and CDR2 FNYEAQ. Trimming removed 5 bases at V and 0 bases at J, with 17 bases between. The CDR3 is 17 residues long. The DNA for the CDR3 is TGTGCCAGCAGCAAACGAAGTGGGGCTATTAGCAATCAGCCCCAGCATTTT. This gives the protein CASSKRSGAISNQPQHF.

This clone was detected only once. The chain carries TRBV6-5 and TRBJ1-6; the D is unclear. The length of the CDR3 is 14 residues. V lost 3 bases, J lost 4 bases, and 7 bases lay in between. The V gene's germline CDR1 is MNHEY and CDR2 SVGAGI. For the CDR3, the DNA is TGTGCCAGCAGTTATCGGGAATATAATTCACCCCTCCACTTT. As protein: CASSYREYNSPLHF.